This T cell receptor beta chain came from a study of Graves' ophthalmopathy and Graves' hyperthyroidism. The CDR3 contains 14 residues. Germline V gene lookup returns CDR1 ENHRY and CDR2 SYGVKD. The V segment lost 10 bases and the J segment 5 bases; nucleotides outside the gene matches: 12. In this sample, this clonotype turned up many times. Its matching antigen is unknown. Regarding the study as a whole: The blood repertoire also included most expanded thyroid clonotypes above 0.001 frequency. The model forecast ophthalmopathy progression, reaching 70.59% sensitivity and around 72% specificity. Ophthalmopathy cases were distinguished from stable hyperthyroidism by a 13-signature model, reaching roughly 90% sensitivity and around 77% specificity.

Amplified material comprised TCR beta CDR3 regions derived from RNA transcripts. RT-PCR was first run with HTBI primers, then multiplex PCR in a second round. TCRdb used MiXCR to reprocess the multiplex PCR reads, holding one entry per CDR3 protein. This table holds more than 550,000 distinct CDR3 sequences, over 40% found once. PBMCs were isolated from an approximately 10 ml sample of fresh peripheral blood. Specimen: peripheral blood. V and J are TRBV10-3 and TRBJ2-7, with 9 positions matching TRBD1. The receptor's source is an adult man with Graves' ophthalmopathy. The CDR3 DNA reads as TGTGCCAGCAGCCCGGGACAGGGATTTGACGAGCAGTACTTC. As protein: CASSPGQGFDEQYF.